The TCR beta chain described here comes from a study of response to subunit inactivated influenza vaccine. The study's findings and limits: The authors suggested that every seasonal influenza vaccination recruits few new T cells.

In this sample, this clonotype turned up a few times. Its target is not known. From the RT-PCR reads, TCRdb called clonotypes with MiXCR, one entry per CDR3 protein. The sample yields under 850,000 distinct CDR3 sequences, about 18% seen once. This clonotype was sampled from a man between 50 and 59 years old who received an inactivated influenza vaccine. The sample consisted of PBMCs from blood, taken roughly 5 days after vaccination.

The CDR3, as DNA: TGTGCCAGCAGTGAAGCGGGGACAGGGCGTTCTGGCTACACCTTC. It yields the protein CASSEAGTGRSGYTF. The chain carries TRBV6-1 and TRBJ1-2; TRBD1 matches 9 bases. J gave up 7 bases and V 0 bases, and 6 bases lay outside the gene matches. The CDR3 totals 15 residues. The germline V gene has CDR1 MNHNS and CDR2 SASEGT.